One and the same sample provided the 23 T cell receptor beta chains below, sequenced in a study of T cell repertoires in cytomegalovirus infection. Each CDR3 protein gets one entry after TCRdb re-called the reads with MiXCR. The sample has hundreds of thousands of distinct CDR3 sequences; less than 25% are singletons. The sample was CD8+ T cells from PBMCs. The receptor source for this set is a human donor in good health (CMV status not recorded). Some clones in this sample may be carry-over from other donors' samples.

This clonotype has only one observation. CDR3 sequence reads: CASRGVSLTPRDRALRSGWYGYTF. The CDR3, as DNA: TGTGCCAGCAGGGGGGTATCCTTAACTCCTCGAGACAGGGCCCTCCGGTCTGGATGGTATGGCTACACCTTC. The chain combines TRBV28 with TRBJ1-2; 7 nucleotides line up with TRBD1. CDR3 length: 24 residues. Germline lookup yields CDR1 MDHEN and CDR2 SYDVKM. J lost 5 bases, V lost 6 bases, and 39 bases had no gene match.

This CDR3 reads CASSWDRGRLSTDTQYF. For the CDR3, the DNA is TGTGCCAGCAGTTGGGACAGGGGGCGGCTATCCACAGATACGCAGTATTTT. V gene TRBV2 combines with J gene TRBJ2-3; TRBD1 aligns across 12 bases. This CDR3 region has 17 residues. The V and J ends lost 5 bases and 2 bases, in that order; junction bases with no gene match: 8. Germline CDR1 and CDR2: SNHLY and FYNNEI.

The sample holds a few counts of this clonotype. The rearrangement uses TRBV7-9 and TRBJ2-2; D remains unclear. This CDR3 has 15 amino acids. Per germline, CDR1 SEHNR and CDR2 FQNEAQ (reference sequence). V lost 7 bases and J 6 bases, leaving 18 bases between the germline ends. The CDR3 DNA sequence: TGTGCCAGCATCCAACCAGGACGATCCGCCGGGGAGCTGTTTTTT. This sequence encodes CASIQPGRSAGELFF.

The chain recombines TRBV27 with TRBJ1-5; 9 bases agree with TRBD1. From germline, CDR1 is MNHEY and CDR2 SMNVEV (reference sequence). The CDR3 loop spans 17 amino acids. V lost 5 bases, J lost 1 base, and 9 bases stayed unmatched. The CDR3 nucleotides read TGTGCCAGCAGTCCCTACTGGACAGGGGAAAGCAATCAGCCCCAGCATTTT. This translates into CASSPYWTGESNQPQHF.

Many counts were recorded for this clonotype. The chain joins TRBV7-2 to TRBJ1-2; 7 positions agree with TRBD1. Per the germline V gene, CDR1 is SGHTA and CDR2 is FQGNSA. The CDR3 extends over 14 amino acids. J gave up 4 bases and V 5 bases, and 7 bases lay outside the gene matches. For the CDR3, the DNA is TGTGCCAGCAGCGCCCTACAGGGGACCTATGGCTACACCTTC. It is translated as CASSALQGTYGYTF.

At least ten counts were recorded for this clonotype. The chain has TRBV2 and TRBJ2-5; TRBD2 might be the D (5 bases). Germline V gene data show CDR1 as SNHLY and CDR2 as FYNNEI. V was trimmed by 3 bases and J by 1 base, leaving 6 bases between them. This CDR3 has 13 residues. The CDR3 reads CASSERAQETQYF. In nucleotides, the CDR3 is TGTGCCAGCAGTGAGAGGGCCCAAGAGACCCAGTACTTC.

This clonotype came up a few times. This chain uses TRBV7-8 with TRBJ2-2, with 7 bases identical to TRBD1. The CDR3 sequence is 15 residues long. Germline CDR1 reads SGHVS; CDR2 reads FQNEAQ. V lost 5 bases to trimming and J lost 6 bases; unmatched junction nucleotides: 9. Written as DNA, the CDR3 is TGTGCCAGCAGCCCACAGGGGCCGAGGCCCGGGGAGCTGTTTTTT. Translating it yields CASSPQGPRPGELFF.

The CDR3 sequence is CASSLKTGSYEQYF. DNA of the CDR3: TGTGCCAGCAGCCTGAAAACAGGCAGCTACGAGCAGTACTTC. V and J are TRBV7-6 and TRBJ2-7; weak D call: TRBD1 (5 bases). Germline V lookup: CDR1 SGHVS, CDR2 FNYEAQ. There are 14 residues in the CDR3. V was trimmed by 5 bases and J by 3 bases, leaving 14 bases between them.

The rearrangement uses TRBV4-3 and TRBJ2-1; tentatively, D is TRBD2 (7 bases). CDR3 length: 16 residues. CDR1 LGHNA and CDR2 YSLEER come from the germline V gene. V was trimmed by 5 bases and J by 1 base, leaving 15 bases between them. CDR3 sequence reads: CASSKRGGRSYNEQFF. The CDR3 DNA follows: TGCGCCAGCAGCAAAAGGGGGGGCAGGTCCTACAATGAGCAGTTCTTC.

This clonotype has just a few counts. The rearrangement links TRBV28 to TRBJ1-1; D may be TRBD1 (5 bases). Germline V gene sequence: CDR1 MDHEN, CDR2 SYDVKM. V lost 7 bases and J lost 5, with 14 bases in between. The CDR3 totals 13 residues. The CDR3 reads CASTLGGRTEAFF. The CDR3, as DNA: TGTGCCAGCACCTTGGGGGGGAGGACTGAAGCTTTCTTT. Full variable domain (rest looked up from reference TRBV28 and TRBJ1-1): DVKVTQSSRYLVKRTGEKVFLECVQDMDHENMFWYRQDPGLGLRLIYFSYDVKMKEKGDIPEGYSVSREKKERFSLILESASTNQTSMYLCASTLGGRTEAFFGQGTRLTVV.

This clonotype was picked up a small number of times. The chain couples TRBV12-3 or TRBV12-4 to TRBJ2-3, with D possibly being TRBD1 (6 bases). This CDR3 has 14 residues. Between the trimmed V and J ends, which lost 6 bases and 1 base, there was a span of 11 bases. The CDR3 DNA reads TGTGCCAGCAGCCCATACAGGGGCACAGATACGCAGTATTTT. It yields the protein CASSPYRGTDTQYF.

This chain uses TRBV29-1 with TRBJ1-3; D is unclear. V was shortened by 7 bases and J by 8 bases, with 15 bases between the two germline ends. CDR3 size: 12 residues. Looked up from germline, CDR1 is SQVTM and CDR2 is ANQGSEA. Here the CDR3 reads CSGTGDGYTIYF. The CDR3 bases are TGCAGCGGGACGGGCGACGGCTACACCATATATTTT.

The chain joins TRBV27 to TRBJ1-1; D ambiguous. The V and J ends lost 1 base and 3 bases respectively, with 9 bases between them. The germline V gene has CDR1 MNHEY and CDR2 SMNVEV (reference sequence). CDR3 size: 14 residues. In DNA form, the CDR3 reads TGTGCCAGCAGTTTATGGGGATCGCACACTGAAGCTTTCTTT. Protein sequence: CASSLWGSHTEAFF.

This clonotype has just a few counts. This rearrangement joins TRBV20-1 to TRBJ1-6, with 7 bases fitting TRBD1. The junction had 7 bases not matched to a gene; V was cut back by 3 bases and J by 2 bases. Germline CDR1 DFQATT, CDR2 SNEGSKA (reference sequence). The CDR3 is 16 residues long. This CDR3 is CSASPDREAYNSPLHF. In nucleotides, the CDR3 is TGCAGTGCTAGTCCCGACAGGGAGGCCTATAATTCACCCCTCCACTTT.

This clonotype has at least ten counts. V gene TRBV7-9 combines with J gene TRBJ2-7, with a tentative D call TRBD2 (5 bases). Trimming left V 5 bases short and J 4 bases short, with 15 bases between. From germline, CDR1 is SEHNR and CDR2 FQNEAQ (reference sequence). This CDR3 contains 14 residues. This CDR3 is CASSGVRGPYEQYF. The DNA of the CDR3 is TGTGCCAGCAGCGGAGTACGGGGTCCTTACGAGCAGTACTTC. Looking up the rest from reference TRBV7-9 and TRBJ2-7 gives the full variable domain: DTGVSQNPRHKITKRGQNVTFRCDPISEHNRLYWYRQTLGQGPEFLTYFQNEAQLEKSRLLSDRFSAERPKGSFSTLEIQRTEQGDSAMYLCASSGVRGPYEQYFGPGTRLTVT.

This clonotype was found a few times. The rearrangement uses TRBV7-9 and TRBJ2-5, with TRBD2 matching 11 bases. Germline assignment: CDR1 SEHNR and CDR2 FQNEAQ (reference sequence). CDR3 length equals 16 residues. The V gene end was trimmed by 5 bases and the J gene end by 1 base; junction bases not matched to a gene: 6. The CDR3 nucleotides are TGTGCCAGCAGCCCCCCTAGCGGGGGGCTCCAAGAGACCCAGTACTTC. Its protein is CASSPPSGGLQETQYF. Looking up the rest from reference TRBV7-9 and TRBJ2-5 gives the full variable domain: DTGVSQNPRHKITKRGQNVTFRCDPISEHNRLYWYRQTLGQGPEFLTYFQNEAQLEKSRLLSDRFSAERPKGSFSTLEIQRTEQGDSAMYLCASSPPSGGLQETQYFGPGTRLLVL.

This clonotype was seen repeatedly, ten times or more. This sequence joins TRBV6-1 and TRBJ2-7; TRBD2 might be the D (6 bases). With 5 bases removed from V and 1 base from J, the gap between germline ends came to 12 bases. The CDR3 spans 14 residues. CDR1 is MNHNS, CDR2 SASEGT, per germline. The CDR3, as DNA: TGTGCCAGCAGTCCCCGGGACTTGTCCTACGAGCAGTACGTC. Protein product: CASSPRDLSYEQYV.

The rearrangement links TRBV15 to TRBJ2-2; D not certain. The germline V gene has CDR1 LNHNV and CDR2 YYDKDF (reference sequence). V gave up 0 bases and J gave up 0 bases, with 14 bases separating them. The CDR3 covers 18 residues. The DNA of the CDR3 is TGTGCCACCAGCAGAGAGAGCACAGCCTACTCGAACACCGGGGAGCTGTTTTTT. Residues: CATSRESTAYSNTGELFF.

In this sample, this clonotype turned up a few times. The chain couples TRBV28 to TRBJ2-3; D may be TRBD1 (6 bases). Trimming shortened V by 5 bases and J by 14 bases, and 23 bases separated the two germline ends. Germline CDR1 and CDR2: MDHEN and SYDVKM. CDR3 length: 14 residues. The CDR3 sequence is CASSPRQAPTVRYF. CDR3 DNA: TGTGCCAGCAGTCCCCGACAGGCCCCAACCGTACGGTATTTT.

The table lists this clonotype with a few counts. The chain carries TRBV15 and TRBJ2-3, with a tentative D call TRBD2 (6 bases). The V gene's germline CDR1 is LNHNV and CDR2 YYDKDF (reference sequence). Deletions cut 5 bases from V and 2 bases from J, with 11 bases between. This CDR3 has 14 amino acids. CDR3 amino acids: CATSGGVTTDTQYF. The CDR3 bases are TGTGCCACCAGCGGCGGGGTAACCACAGATACGCAGTATTTT.

This clonotype was found a few times. This chain connects TRBV28 to TRBJ2-3, with D perhaps TRBD2 (7 bases). V was clipped by 7 bases and J by 1 base, with 18 bases between them. CDR1 is MDHEN and CDR2 is SYDVKM in the germline V gene. The CDR3 has 16 residues. Here the CDR3 reads CASNFTGRVGTDTQYF. DNA of the CDR3: TGTGCCAGCAACTTCACAGGGAGGGTGGGCACAGATACGCAGTATTTT.

The genes are TRBV14 and TRBJ2-1; 10 bases map to TRBD1. The J segment lost 5 bases and the V segment lost 7 bases, leaving 5 bases of the junction unmatched. The CDR3 totals 14 residues. From germline, CDR1 is SGHDN and CDR2 FVKESK. The CDR3 loop reads CASKLGQGDNEQFF. For the CDR3, the DNA is TGTGCCAGCAAACTTGGACAGGGGGACAATGAGCAGTTCTTC. The full variable domain, its missing parts supplied by reference TRBV14 and TRBJ2-1, is EAGVTQFPSHSVIEKGQTVTLRCDPISGHDNLYWYRRVMGKEIKFLLHFVKESKQDESGMPNNRFLAERTGGTYSTLKVQPAELEDSGVYFCASKLGQGDNEQFFGPGTRLTVL.

The chain carries TRBV28 and TRBJ1-1, with 7 bases lining up with TRBD1. The length of the CDR3 is 15 residues. Germline CDR1 reads MDHEN; CDR2 reads SYDVKM. J gave up 5 bases and V 2 bases, and 8 bases lay outside the gene matches. CDR3 bases: TGTGCCAGCAGTTTACCCACAGGGGTTTTGACTGAAGCTTTCTTT. Protein sequence: CASSLPTGVLTEAFF. Filled out from reference TRBV28 and TRBJ1-1, the complete variable domain reads DVKVTQSSRYLVKRTGEKVFLECVQDMDHENMFWYRQDPGLGLRLIYFSYDVKMKEKGDIPEGYSVSREKKERFSLILESASTNQTSMYLCASSLPTGVLTEAFFGQGTRLTVV.